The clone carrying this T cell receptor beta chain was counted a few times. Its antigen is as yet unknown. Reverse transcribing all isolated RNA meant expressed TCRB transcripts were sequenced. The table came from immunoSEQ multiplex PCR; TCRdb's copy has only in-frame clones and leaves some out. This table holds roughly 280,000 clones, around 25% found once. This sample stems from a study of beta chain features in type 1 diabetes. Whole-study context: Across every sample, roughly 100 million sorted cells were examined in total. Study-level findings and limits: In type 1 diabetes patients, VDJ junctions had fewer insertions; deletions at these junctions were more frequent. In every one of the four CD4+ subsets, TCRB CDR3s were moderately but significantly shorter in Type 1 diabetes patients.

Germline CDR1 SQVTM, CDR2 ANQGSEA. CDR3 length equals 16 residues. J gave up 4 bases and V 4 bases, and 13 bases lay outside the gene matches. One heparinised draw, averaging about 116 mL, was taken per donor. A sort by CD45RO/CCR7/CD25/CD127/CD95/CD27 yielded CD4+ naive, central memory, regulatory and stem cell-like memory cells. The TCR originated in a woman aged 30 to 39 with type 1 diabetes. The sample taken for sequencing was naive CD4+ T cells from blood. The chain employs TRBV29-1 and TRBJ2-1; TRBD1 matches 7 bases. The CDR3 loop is CSVVSLTGTAYNEQFF. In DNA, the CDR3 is TGCAGCGTTGTCTCCCTTACCGGGACAGCTTACAATGAGCAGTTCTTC.